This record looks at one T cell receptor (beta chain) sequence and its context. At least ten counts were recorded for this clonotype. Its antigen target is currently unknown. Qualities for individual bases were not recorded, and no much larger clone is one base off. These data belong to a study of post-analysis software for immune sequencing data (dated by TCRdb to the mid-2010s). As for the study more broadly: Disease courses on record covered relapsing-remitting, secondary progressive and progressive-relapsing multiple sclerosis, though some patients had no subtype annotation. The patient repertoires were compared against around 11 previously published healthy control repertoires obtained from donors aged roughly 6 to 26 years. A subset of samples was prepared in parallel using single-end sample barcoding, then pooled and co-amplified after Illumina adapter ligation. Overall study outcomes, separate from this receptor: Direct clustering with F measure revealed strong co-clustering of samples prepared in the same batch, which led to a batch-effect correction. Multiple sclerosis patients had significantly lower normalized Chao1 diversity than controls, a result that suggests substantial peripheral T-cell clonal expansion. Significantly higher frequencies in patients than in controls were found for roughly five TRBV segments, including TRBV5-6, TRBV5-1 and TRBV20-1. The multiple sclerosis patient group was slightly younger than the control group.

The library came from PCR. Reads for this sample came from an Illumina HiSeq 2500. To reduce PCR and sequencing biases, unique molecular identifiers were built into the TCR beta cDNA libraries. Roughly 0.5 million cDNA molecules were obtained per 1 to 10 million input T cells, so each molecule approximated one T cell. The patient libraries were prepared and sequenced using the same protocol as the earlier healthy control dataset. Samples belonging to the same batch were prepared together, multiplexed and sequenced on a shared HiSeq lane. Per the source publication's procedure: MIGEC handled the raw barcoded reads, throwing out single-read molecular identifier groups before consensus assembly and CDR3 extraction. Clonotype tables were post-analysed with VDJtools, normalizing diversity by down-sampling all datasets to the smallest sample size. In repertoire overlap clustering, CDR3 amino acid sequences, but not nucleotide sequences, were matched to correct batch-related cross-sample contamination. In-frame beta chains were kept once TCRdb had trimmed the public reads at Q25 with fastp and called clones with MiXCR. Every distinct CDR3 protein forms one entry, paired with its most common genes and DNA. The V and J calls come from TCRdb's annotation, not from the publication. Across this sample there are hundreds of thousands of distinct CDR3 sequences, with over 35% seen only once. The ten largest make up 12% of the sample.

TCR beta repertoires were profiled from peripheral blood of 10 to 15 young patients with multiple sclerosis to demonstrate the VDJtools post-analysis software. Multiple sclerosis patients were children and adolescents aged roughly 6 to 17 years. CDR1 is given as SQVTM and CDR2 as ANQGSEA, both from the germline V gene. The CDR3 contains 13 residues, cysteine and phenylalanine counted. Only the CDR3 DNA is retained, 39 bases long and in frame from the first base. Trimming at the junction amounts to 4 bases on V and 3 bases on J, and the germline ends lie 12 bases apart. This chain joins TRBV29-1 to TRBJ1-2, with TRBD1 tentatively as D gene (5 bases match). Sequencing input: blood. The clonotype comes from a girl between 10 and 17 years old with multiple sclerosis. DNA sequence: TGCAGCGTTGGGGGCCGGAGGGACTATGGCTACACCTTC. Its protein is CSVGGRRDYGYTF.